The rows below give T cell receptor beta chains drawn from one sample of a study of shared clonotypes between healthy human individuals. Clones were sequenced by immunoSEQ multiplex PCR, and TCRdb holds only the in-frame ones, with some missing. This sample yields about 770,000 clones, of which over 60% are seen a single time; under 2% belongs to the top ten. What was sequenced was memory CD4+ T cells sorted from blood. The receptors shown here come from a woman in her twenties or thirties in good health. Each CDR3 is given with its conserved first and last residue.

TRBV4-2 | CASSAGGNSYEQYF
TRBV7-6 | CASSLATSGYNEQFF
TRBV5-1 | CASSLSGTWGNEQFF
TRBV5-1 | CASSLFIFTDTQYF
TRBV30 | CAWGQGYAGETQYF
TRBV5-1 | CASSLAGHGINYGYTF
TRBV21-1 | CASSNDGSHPEGGELFF
TRBV7-2 | CASSFQLAGINTGELFF
TRBV20-1 | CSARVDSPLHF
TRBV25-1 | CASSASTGYGNQPQHF
TRBV28 | CASSLSSDTQYF
TRBV15 | CATSRDSYGYTF
TRBV28 | CASSLTSGRKTDTQYF
TRBV28 | CASRGGNTEAFF
TRBV11-2 | CASSEGVYQPQHF
TRBV6-5 | CASKDRGEGSLEQYF
TRBV4-1 | CASSQIVPDTEAFF
TRBV9 | CASSVDLGQGALGYGYTF
TRBV27 | CASSLWGTSGRATGANVLTF
TRBV7-2 | CASSPRVAEAFF
TRBV7-8 | CASSFLGGAYEQYF
TRBV4-2 | CASSQGTGSRGGQYF
TRBV2 | CASAPYYGYTF
TRBV11-2 | CASSLAGGSGNTIYF
TRBV19 | CASSSPLKTYEQYF
TRBV30 | CAWRRGQDDEQYF
TRBV4-2 | CASSPHTGNNYGYTF
TRBV5-4 | CASSFYSGTLNEQFF
TRBV5-1 | CASSRSLASVGETQYF
TRBV2 | CASSEETGLEQYF
TRBV13 | CASSLPYLADEQFF
TRBV11-2 | CASSSQTGINEQFF
TRBV25-1 | CAISLASGGDSYNEQFF
TRBV7-9 | CASTPSGTRSDEQFF
TRBV7-3 | CASSTDRKTNEKLFF
TRBV18 | CASSPLSGLAGANYEQYF
TRBV6-1 | CASSEIGRAGELFF
TRBV5-1 | CASSLGETSGSSYNEQFF
TRBV6-5 | CASRGKQYF
TRBV7-2 | CASSLGGTPYNEQFF
TRBV27 | CASTGQGAYEQYF
TRBV5-5 | CASSYAVLGAKEPQHF
TRBV6-5 | CASSYSRLGGARGYTF
TRBV10-3 | CAISESTGGVYGYTF
TRBV5-8 | CASSSRGGTYQPQHF
TRBV19 | CASSTSRGKGQPQHF
TRBV29-1 | CSVEWSDSQETQYF
TRBV4-1 | CASSQVTGFGQPQHF
TRBV5-4 | CASSSSGRRETQYF
TRBV10-2 | CASSVWQQETQYF
TRBV6-4 | CASSDRQVHTPNEKLFF
TRBV5-4 | CASSPGLTDYSYNEQFF
TRBV5-4 | CASSQGQATNEKLFF
TRBV12-5 | CASGLITGQSVENTIYF
TRBV5-1 | CASSFGLAGDTDTQYF